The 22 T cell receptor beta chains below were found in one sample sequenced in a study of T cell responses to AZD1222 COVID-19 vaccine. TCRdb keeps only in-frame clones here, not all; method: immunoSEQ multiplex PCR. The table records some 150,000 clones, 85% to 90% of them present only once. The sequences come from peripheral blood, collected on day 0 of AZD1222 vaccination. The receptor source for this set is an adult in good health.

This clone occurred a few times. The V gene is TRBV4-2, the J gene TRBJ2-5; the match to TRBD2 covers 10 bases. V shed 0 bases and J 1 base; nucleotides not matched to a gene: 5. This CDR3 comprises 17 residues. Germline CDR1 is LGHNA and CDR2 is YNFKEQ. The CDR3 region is CASSQDPSGSTQETQYF. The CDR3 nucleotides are TGTGCCAGCAGCCAAGATCCTAGCGGGAGTACCCAAGAGACCCAGTACTTC.

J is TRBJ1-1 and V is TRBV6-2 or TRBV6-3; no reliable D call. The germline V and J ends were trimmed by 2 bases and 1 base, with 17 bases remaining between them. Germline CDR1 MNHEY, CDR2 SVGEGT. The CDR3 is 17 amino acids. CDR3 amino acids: CASSYLGVAIRNTEAFF. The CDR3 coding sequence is TGTGCCAGCAGTTACCTTGGGGTGGCCATCAGGAACACTGAAGCTTTCTTT.

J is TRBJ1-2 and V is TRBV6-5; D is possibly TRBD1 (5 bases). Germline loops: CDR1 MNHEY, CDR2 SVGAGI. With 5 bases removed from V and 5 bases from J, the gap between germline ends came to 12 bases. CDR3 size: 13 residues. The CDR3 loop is CASSPGTVYGYTF. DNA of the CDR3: TGTGCCAGCAGTCCCGGGACTGTGTATGGCTACACCTTC.

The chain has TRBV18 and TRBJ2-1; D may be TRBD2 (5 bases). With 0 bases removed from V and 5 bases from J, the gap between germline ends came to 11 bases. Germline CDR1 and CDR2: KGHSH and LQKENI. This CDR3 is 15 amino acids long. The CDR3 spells CASSPPERVDNEQFF. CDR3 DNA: TGTGCCAGCTCACCACCCGAGAGGGTCGACAATGAGCAGTTCTTC.

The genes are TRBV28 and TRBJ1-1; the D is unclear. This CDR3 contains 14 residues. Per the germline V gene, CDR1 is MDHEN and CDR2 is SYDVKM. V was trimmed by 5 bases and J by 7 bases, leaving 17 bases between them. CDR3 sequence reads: CASSPIRWLVEAFF. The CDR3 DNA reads TGTGCCAGCAGTCCCATCAGGTGGTTAGTTGAAGCTTTCTTT.

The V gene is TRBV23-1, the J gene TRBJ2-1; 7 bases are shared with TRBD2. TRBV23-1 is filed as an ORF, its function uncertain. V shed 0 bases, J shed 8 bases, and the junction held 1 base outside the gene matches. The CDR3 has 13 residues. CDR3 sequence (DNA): TGCGCCAGCAGTCAATCGGGGGGGGATGAGCAGTTCTTC. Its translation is CASSQSGGDEQFF.

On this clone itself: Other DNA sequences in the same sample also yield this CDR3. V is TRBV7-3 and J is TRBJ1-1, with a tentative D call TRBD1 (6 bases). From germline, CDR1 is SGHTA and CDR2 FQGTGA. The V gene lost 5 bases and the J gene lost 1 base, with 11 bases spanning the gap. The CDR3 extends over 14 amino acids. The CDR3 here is CASSAGQSNTEAFF. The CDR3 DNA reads TGTGCCAGCAGCGCAGGACAGTCGAACACTGAAGCTTTCTTT.

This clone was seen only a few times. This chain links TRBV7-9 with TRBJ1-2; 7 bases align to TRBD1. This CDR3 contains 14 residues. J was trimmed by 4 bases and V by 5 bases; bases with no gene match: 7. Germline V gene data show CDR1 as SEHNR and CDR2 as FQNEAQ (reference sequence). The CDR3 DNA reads TGTGCCAGCAGCCCCACCACAGGGGTCTATGGCTACACCTTC. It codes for CASSPTTGVYGYTF.

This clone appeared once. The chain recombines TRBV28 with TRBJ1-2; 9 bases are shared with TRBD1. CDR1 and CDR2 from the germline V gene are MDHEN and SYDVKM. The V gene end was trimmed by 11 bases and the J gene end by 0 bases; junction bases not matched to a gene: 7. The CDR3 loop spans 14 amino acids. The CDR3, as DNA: TGTGCCTGCGGACAGGGGCTTTCTAACTATGGCTACACCTTC. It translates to CACGQGLSNYGYTF.

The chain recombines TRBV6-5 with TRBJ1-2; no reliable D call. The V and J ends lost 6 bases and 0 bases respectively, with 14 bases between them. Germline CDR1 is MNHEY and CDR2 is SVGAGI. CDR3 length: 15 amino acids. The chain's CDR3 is CASRGGSSANYGYTF. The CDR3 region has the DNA TGTGCCAGCAGGGGAGGGAGCTCTGCTAACTATGGCTACACCTTC.

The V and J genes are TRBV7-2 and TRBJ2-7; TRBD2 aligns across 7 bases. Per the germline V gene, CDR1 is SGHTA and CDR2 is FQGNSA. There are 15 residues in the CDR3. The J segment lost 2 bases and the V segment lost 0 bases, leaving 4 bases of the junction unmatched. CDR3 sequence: CASSLAAGVPYEQYF. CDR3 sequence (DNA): TGTGCCAGCAGCTTAGCCGCGGGAGTCCCCTACGAGCAGTACTTC.

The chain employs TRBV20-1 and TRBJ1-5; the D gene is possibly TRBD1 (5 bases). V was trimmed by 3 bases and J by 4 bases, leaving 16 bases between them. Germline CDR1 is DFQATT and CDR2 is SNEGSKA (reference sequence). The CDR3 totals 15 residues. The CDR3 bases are TGCAGTGCTAGTAGGCGAGGGGAATTAAATCAGCCCCAGCATTTT. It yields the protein CSASRRGELNQPQHF.

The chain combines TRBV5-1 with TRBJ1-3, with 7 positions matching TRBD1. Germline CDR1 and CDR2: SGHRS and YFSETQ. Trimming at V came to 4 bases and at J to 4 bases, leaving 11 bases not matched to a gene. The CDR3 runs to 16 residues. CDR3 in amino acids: CASSQGQVRAGNTIYF. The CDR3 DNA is TGCGCCAGCAGCCAAGGACAGGTTAGGGCCGGAAACACCATATATTTT.

The CDR3 DNA sequence: TGTGCCATCAGTGAATCGTTCGGGGCCAACGTCCTGACTTTC. Translation: CAISESFGANVLTF. V and J are TRBV10-3 and TRBJ2-6; D not certain. This CDR3 spans 14 amino acids. The V end was cut by 3 bases, the J end by 4 bases, with 7 bases between. CDR1 is ENHRY, CDR2 SYGVKD, per germline.

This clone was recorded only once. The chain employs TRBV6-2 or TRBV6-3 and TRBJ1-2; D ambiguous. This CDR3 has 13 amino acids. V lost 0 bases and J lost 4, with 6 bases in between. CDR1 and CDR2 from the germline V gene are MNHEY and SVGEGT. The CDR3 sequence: CASSYSWIYGYTF. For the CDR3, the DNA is TGTGCCAGCAGTTACTCGTGGATCTATGGCTACACCTTC.

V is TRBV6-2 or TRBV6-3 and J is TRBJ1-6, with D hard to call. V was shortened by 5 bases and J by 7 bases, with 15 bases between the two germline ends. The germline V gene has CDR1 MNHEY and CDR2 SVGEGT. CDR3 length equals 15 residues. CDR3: CASSGAGVWNSPLHF. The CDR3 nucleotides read TGTGCCAGCAGTGGAGCCGGGGTCTGGAATTCACCCCTCCACTTT.

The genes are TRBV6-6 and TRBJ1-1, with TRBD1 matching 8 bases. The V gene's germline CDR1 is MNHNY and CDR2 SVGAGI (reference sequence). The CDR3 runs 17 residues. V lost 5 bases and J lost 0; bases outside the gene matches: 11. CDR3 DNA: TGTGCCAGCAGTCGGCGGACAGGGACATTCATGAACACTGAAGCTTTCTTT. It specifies CASSRRTGTFMNTEAFF.

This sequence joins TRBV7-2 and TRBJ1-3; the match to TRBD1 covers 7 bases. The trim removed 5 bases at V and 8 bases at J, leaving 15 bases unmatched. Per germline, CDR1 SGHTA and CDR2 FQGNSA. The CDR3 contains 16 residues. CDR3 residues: CASSLQQGIPGDTIYF. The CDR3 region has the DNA TGTGCCAGCAGCCTGCAACAGGGGATACCCGGAGACACCATATATTTT.

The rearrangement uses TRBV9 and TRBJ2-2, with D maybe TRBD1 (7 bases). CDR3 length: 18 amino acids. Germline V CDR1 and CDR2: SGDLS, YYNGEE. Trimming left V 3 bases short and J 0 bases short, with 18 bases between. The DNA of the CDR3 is TGTGCCAGCAGCGGGGGGGACAGCCCATTCGCGAACACCGGGGAGCTGTTTTTT. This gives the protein CASSGGDSPFANTGELFF.

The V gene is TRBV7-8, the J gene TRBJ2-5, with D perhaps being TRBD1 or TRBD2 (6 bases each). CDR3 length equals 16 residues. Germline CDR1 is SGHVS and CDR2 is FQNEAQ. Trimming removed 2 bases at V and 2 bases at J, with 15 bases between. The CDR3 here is CASSLLFGGLQETQYF. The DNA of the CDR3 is TGTGCCAGCAGCTTATTGTTCGGGGGCCTACAAGAGACCCAGTACTTC.

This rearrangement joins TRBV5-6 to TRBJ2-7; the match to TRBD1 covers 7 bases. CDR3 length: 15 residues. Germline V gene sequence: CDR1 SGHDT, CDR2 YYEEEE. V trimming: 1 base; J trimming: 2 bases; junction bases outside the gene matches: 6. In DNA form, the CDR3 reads TGTGCCAGCAGCTTGAAACCCCAGGGGGCCTACGAGCAGTACTTC. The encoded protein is CASSLKPQGAYEQYF.

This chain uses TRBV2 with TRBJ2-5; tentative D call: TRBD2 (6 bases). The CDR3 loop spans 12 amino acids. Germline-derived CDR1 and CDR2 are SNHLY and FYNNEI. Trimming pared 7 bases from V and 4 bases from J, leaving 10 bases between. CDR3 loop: CASTGGPETQYF. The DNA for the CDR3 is TGTGCCAGCACCGGAGGGCCAGAGACCCAGTACTTC.